Detailed here is one T cell receptor beta chain. What it binds is not known. Clones were read by immunoSEQ multiplex PCR, and TCRdb kept only the in-frame ones, dropping some. Of 85,000 to 120,000 clones listed, over 70% are singletons. This sample is drawn from a study of Ad26.COV2.S vaccination and SARS-CoV-2 variants. The CDR3 is 15 residues long. CDR1 is LNHDA, CDR2 SQIVND, per germline (reference sequence). The ends lost 7 bases at V and 4 bases at J; junction bases unmatched: 9. Study-level findings and limits: People given the vaccine had a wider spike-specific TCR breadth than placebo recipients did. Spike-specific CD8+ and CD4+ T cell responses reportedly showed substantial breadth after vaccination. The TCR breadth and depth analyses may have produced an underestimate of total T cell responses. Vaccine recipients and placebo recipients showed similar non-spike TCR breadth.

The origin of this receptor is a human donor who had recovered from COVID-19. This sequence joins TRBV19 and TRBJ1-1; 10 nucleotides align to TRBD1. The sequencing used peripheral blood, collected after recovery from COVID-19. The CDR3 nucleotides are TGTGCCAGTATTGAGTCGGGACAGGGGAGCACTGAAGCTTTCTTT. Encoded protein: CASIESGQGSTEAFF.